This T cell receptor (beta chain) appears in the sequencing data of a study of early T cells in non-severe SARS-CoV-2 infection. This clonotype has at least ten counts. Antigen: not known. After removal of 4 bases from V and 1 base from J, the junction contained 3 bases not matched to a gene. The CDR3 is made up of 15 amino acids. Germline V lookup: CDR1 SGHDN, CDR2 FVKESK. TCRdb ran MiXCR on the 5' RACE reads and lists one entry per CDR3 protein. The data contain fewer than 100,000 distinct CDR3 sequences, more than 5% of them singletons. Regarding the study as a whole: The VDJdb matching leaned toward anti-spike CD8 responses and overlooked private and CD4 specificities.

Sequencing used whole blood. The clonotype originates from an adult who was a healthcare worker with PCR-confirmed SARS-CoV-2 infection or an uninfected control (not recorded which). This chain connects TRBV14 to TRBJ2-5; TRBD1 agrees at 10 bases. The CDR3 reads CASSRDRGRQETQYF. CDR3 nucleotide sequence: TGTGCCAGCAGCCGGGACAGGGGCCGCCAAGAGACCCAGTACTTC.